This T cell receptor beta chain derives from a study of tumor-infiltrating lymphocytes in oesophageal squamous cell carcinoma. TCRdb processed the PCR reads anew with MiXCR; each CDR3 protein has one entry. The sample yields 15,000 to 25,000 distinct CDR3 sequences, around two fifths seen once. The CDR3 is 10 amino acids. CDR1 is SGHVS, CDR2 FNYEAQ, per germline. This clonotype has just a few counts. What was sequenced was esophageal tumor tissue. The chain links TRBV7-6 to TRBJ2-7, with D hard to call. The J call may be in error: the DNA end matches TRBJ2-1 better. The TCR comes from a male donor with esophageal squamous cell carcinoma. The chain's CDR3 is CASGAHEQFF. DNA for the CDR3: TGTGCCAGCGGAGCCCATGAGCAGTTCTTC.